This entry lists 30 T cell receptor beta chains sequenced from one sample in a study of CD8+ T cells in alopecia areata. Investigators isolated RNA and reverse transcribed it into cDNA to act as the sequencing template. This table comes from immunoSEQ multiplex PCR, and its TCRdb copy is limited to in-frame clones, with some not included. This sample yields roughly 200,000 clones, of which roughly 56% are seen a single time; 4% to 6% belongs to the top ten. The sample consisted of CD8+ T cells sorted from blood. These receptors were obtained from a human donor in good health.

V and J are TRBV19 and TRBJ1-4, with D possibly being TRBD1 (6 bases). Germline loops: CDR1 LNHDA, CDR2 SQIVND (reference sequence). The CDR3 runs to 15 residues. The germline V and J ends were trimmed by 6 bases and 6 bases, with 17 bases remaining between them. The CDR3 coding sequence is TGTGCCAGTAGATTCACGAAGCAGGGGCATGAAAAACTGTTTTTT. Translated, it gives CASRFTKQGHEKLFF.

This rearrangement joins TRBV13 to TRBJ2-5; TRBD1 agrees at 8 bases. J gave up 4 bases and V 5 bases, and 6 bases lay outside the gene matches. CDR1 and CDR2 from the germline V gene are PRHDT and FYEKMQ (reference sequence). This CDR3 has 14 amino acids. CDR3 nucleotides: TGTGCCAGCAGCCCCCGGACAGGGCTAGAGACCCAGTACTTC. Translating gives CASSPRTGLETQYF.

The chain recombines TRBV4-1 with TRBJ2-7; TRBD2 might be the D (5 bases). This CDR3 has 16 amino acids. V was pared by 5 bases and J by 1 base, with 18 bases between. The germline gives CDR1 MGHRA, CDR2 YSYEKL. The CDR3 DNA is TGCGCCAGCAGCTCGCACACGGGGTCACCTTCCTACGAGCAGTACTTC. This gives the protein CASSSHTGSPSYEQYF.

This clone was counted only a few times. This chain uses TRBV4-1 with TRBJ1-6, with 7 bases matching TRBD1. The J segment lost 6 bases and the V segment lost 0 bases, leaving 5 bases of the junction unmatched. Germline V lookup: CDR1 MGHRA, CDR2 YSYEKL. The CDR3 contains 16 residues. CDR3 coding DNA: TGCGCCAGCAGCCAAGAACAGGGGCTTTCTAATTCACCCCTCCACTTT. Its protein product is CASSQEQGLSNSPLHF.

Note on this clone: Within the sample, other DNA sequences also encode this same CDR3. The gene calls are TRBV29-1 and TRBJ1-1; D remains unclear. V was trimmed by 3 bases and J by 2 bases, leaving 7 bases between them. The CDR3 loop spans 12 amino acids. The germline V gene has CDR1 SQVTM and CDR2 ANQGSEA. This chain's CDR3 is CSVEAANTEAFF. Here the CDR3 DNA reads TGCAGCGTTGAGGCGGCTAACACTGAAGCTTTCTTT.

V gene TRBV5-1 combines with J gene TRBJ2-3, with 8 nucleotides matching TRBD1. V lost 4 bases and J lost 1; bases outside the gene matches: 8. Germline CDR1 and CDR2: SGHRS and YFSETQ. The CDR3 extends over 16 amino acids. CDR3 amino acids: CASSGDRGGGTDTQYF. The CDR3 coding sequence is TGCGCCAGCAGCGGCGACAGGGGAGGAGGCACAGATACGCAGTATTTT.

With respect to this clone: The sample carries other DNA sequences with the same CDR3. This sequence joins TRBV27 and TRBJ1-1; the match to TRBD1 covers 7 bases. The germline gives CDR1 MNHEY, CDR2 SMNVEV (reference sequence). CDR3 size: 14 residues. V shed 5 bases and J 4 bases; nucleotides not matched to a gene: 7. The CDR3 loop is CASSLRQGFTEAFF. The CDR3 bases are TGTGCCAGCAGTCTCCGACAGGGATTCACTGAAGCTTTCTTT.

Turning to this clone: Other DNA variants within this sample encode the same CDR3. The gene calls are TRBV7-9 and TRBJ2-7; D ambiguous. V lost 3 bases and J lost 0, with 6 bases in between. Germline V gene data show CDR1 as SEHNR and CDR2 as FQNEAQ (reference sequence). The CDR3 contains 13 residues. CDR3 nucleotide sequence: TGTGCCAGCAGCTTCGGCATCTCCTACGAGCAGTACTTC. As protein: CASSFGISYEQYF.

The sample holds many counts of this clone. The chain couples TRBV11-2 to TRBJ1-2, with D perhaps TRBD1 (5 bases). Germline CDR1 is SGHAT and CDR2 is FQNNGV. The V end was cut by 0 bases, the J end by 0 bases, with 14 bases between. The CDR3 loop spans 17 amino acids. The CDR3 sequence: CASSLDLGRATNYGYTF. The CDR3 DNA follows: TGTGCCAGCAGCTTAGATCTGGGCAGGGCCACTAACTATGGCTACACCTTC. The entire variable domain, with the rest obtained from reference TRBV11-2 and TRBJ1-2, is as follows: EAGVAQSPRYKIIEKRQSVAFWCNPISGHATLYWYQQILGQGPKLLIQFQNNGVVDDSQLPKDRFSAERLKGVDSTLKIQPAKLEDSAVYLCASSLDLGRATNYGYTFGSGTRLTVV.

The genes are TRBV30 and TRBJ2-5; 14 bases match TRBD2. CDR3 length equals 19 residues. Germline-derived CDR1 and CDR2 are GTSNPN and SVGIG (reference sequence). J lost 7 bases, V lost 0 bases, and 16 bases had no gene match. The CDR3, as DNA: TGTGCCTGGAGTGTACGGAGACTAGCGGGGGGGTACCTCCTTGGGACCCAGTACTTC. Translating gives CAWSVRRLAGGYLLGTQYF.

This clone came up a few times. V is TRBV6-6 and J is TRBJ2-5; 9 nucleotides align to TRBD2. CDR3 size: 14 residues. The V gene's germline CDR1 is MNHNY and CDR2 SVGAGI (reference sequence). The V segment lost 5 bases and the J segment 1 base; nucleotides outside the gene matches: 2. Here the CDR3 DNA reads TGTGCCAGCAGTCTTAGCGGGGGCCAAGAGACCCAGTACTTC. Its protein is CASSLSGGQETQYF.

Many counts were recorded for this clone. The V call is TRBV9, the J call TRBJ1-2; TRBD1 aligns across 10 bases. This CDR3 is 14 amino acids long. V lost 5 bases to trimming and J lost 3 bases; unmatched junction nucleotides: 4. Germline loops: CDR1 SGDLS, CDR2 YYNGEE. CDR3 in DNA: TGTGCCAGCAGTCCAGGACAGGGGGACTATGGCTACACCTTC. This translates into CASSPGQGDYGYTF.

As DNA, the CDR3 is TGCGCCAGCAGCCAAGGCCCCAAGACAGGATCCTACGAGCAGTACTTC. Its translation: CASSQGPKTGSYEQYF. This rearrangement joins TRBV4-1 to TRBJ2-7; tentative D call: TRBD1 (6 bases). With 1 base removed from V and 1 base from J, the gap between germline ends came to 14 bases. The CDR3 contains 16 residues. CDR1 and CDR2 (germline): MGHRA, YSYEKL.

The chain joins TRBV18 to TRBJ1-5; possible D gene TRBD1, 6 bases. Germline CDR1 reads KGHSH; CDR2 reads LQKENI. The CDR3 has 16 residues. The V gene lost 2 bases and the J gene lost 4 bases, with 15 bases spanning the gap. CDR3 protein: CASSPLVWGANQPQHF. The CDR3 DNA reads TGTGCCAGCTCACCATTAGTATGGGGGGCTAATCAGCCCCAGCATTTT.

This clone was counted a few times. For the CDR3, the DNA is TGTGCCCGAGAAAGGGACATCCACACCGATGAAAAACTGTTTTTT. It yields the protein CARERDIHTDEKLFF. The rearrangement uses TRBV21-1 and TRBJ1-4; the D segment call TRBD1 is taken from the table without a DNA check. TRBV21-1 is listed as a pseudogene. The CDR3 has 15 amino acids.

V gene TRBV27 combines with J gene TRBJ2-3; D is possibly TRBD2 (5 bases). V gave up 6 bases and J gave up 7 bases, with 8 bases separating them. The CDR3 totals 11 residues. Germline V gene data show CDR1 as MNHEY and CDR2 as SMNVEV (reference sequence). The CDR3 is CASSDGNTQYF. The DNA of the CDR3 is TGTGCCAGCAGCGACGGGAATACGCAGTATTTT.

This clone has only a few counts. V is TRBV6-5 and J is TRBJ1-2; a weak D match, TRBD1 (5 bases). CDR1 is MNHEY and CDR2 is SVGAGI in the germline V gene. Trimming pared 2 bases from V and 6 bases from J, leaving 10 bases between. CDR3 size: 13 residues. CDR3 coding DNA: TGTGCCAGCAGTTACAGGGTCAGGGATGGCTACACCTTC. This gives the protein CASSYRVRDGYTF.

On this clone: Different DNA sequences within this sample yield the same CDR3. V is TRBV7-6 and J is TRBJ2-7, with 8 positions matching TRBD1. V dropped 5 bases and J dropped 3; count of bases not matched to a gene: 6. CDR1 is SGHVS, CDR2 FNYEAQ, per germline. The CDR3 sequence is 14 residues long. For the CDR3, the DNA is TGTGCCAGCAGCCCCGGGACAGGAGACTACGAGCAGTACTTC. Translating it yields CASSPGTGDYEQYF.

J is TRBJ1-2 and V is TRBV6-5; D possibly corresponds to TRBD1 (6 bases). The germline V gene has CDR1 MNHEY and CDR2 SVGAGI. The CDR3 has 14 residues. Trimming pared 0 bases from V and 8 bases from J, leaving 13 bases between. The CDR3 region is CASSYSERGKGYTF. The CDR3 DNA is TGTGCCAGCAGTTACTCGGAGAGGGGGAAAGGCTACACCTTC.

This chain connects TRBV4-1 to TRBJ2-3, with TRBD1 matching 10 bases. This CDR3 spans 18 amino acids. The germline gives CDR1 MGHRA, CDR2 YSYEKL. Losses at the gene ends were 1 base for V and 5 bases for J; bases not matched to a gene: 12. The CDR3 bases are TGCGCCAGCAGCCAAGGGGTAGGAGACAGGGGGCGCGGAGATACGCAGTATTTT. Protein sequence: CASSQGVGDRGRGDTQYF.

This clone was found once. V is TRBV7-9 and J is TRBJ2-7; 7 bases fit TRBD1. The germline CDR1 and CDR2 sequences are SEHNR and FQNEAQ (reference sequence). The CDR3 extends over 15 amino acids. V lost 4 bases to trimming and J lost 6 bases; unmatched junction nucleotides: 12. The DNA of the CDR3 is TGTGCCAGCAGCTCCGAGCAGGGGGTTCTCGGCGAGCAGTACTTC. It is translated as CASSSEQGVLGEQYF.

V and J are TRBV11-2 and TRBJ2-5; D is uncertain. Deletions cut 1 base from V and 5 bases from J, with 11 bases between. This CDR3 region has 14 residues. Looked up from germline, CDR1 is SGHAT and CDR2 is FQNNGV. The CDR3 loop reads CASSLVVSKETQYF. CDR3 nucleotides: TGTGCCAGCAGCTTAGTAGTTAGCAAGGAGACCCAGTACTTC. The entire variable domain, with the rest obtained from reference TRBV11-2 and TRBJ2-5, is as follows: EAGVAQSPRYKIIEKRQSVAFWCNPISGHATLYWYQQILGQGPKLLIQFQNNGVVDDSQLPKDRFSAERLKGVDSTLKIQPAKLEDSAVYLCASSLVVSKETQYFGPGTRLLVL.

This clone has more than one count but fewer than ten. The rearrangement uses TRBV7-9 and TRBJ1-4; 7 positions agree with TRBD1. The germline V gene has CDR1 SEHNR and CDR2 FQNEAQ (reference sequence). This CDR3 comprises 15 residues. The junction had 4 bases not matched to a gene; V was cut back by 1 base and J by 5 bases. Written as DNA, the CDR3 is TGTGCCAGCAGCTTAGAGGGACAGAGGAATGAAAAACTGTTTTTT. It encodes CASSLEGQRNEKLFF.

V is TRBV27 and J is TRBJ1-6; D not resolved. V lost 3 bases and J 13 bases, leaving 10 bases between the germline ends. The CDR3 extends over 12 amino acids. CDR1 is MNHEY and CDR2 is SMNVEV in the germline V gene (reference sequence). CDR3 protein: CASSLTGVPLHF. The CDR3 DNA reads as TGTGCCAGCAGTTTGACCGGGGTGCCCCTCCACTTT.

This clone has more than one count but fewer than ten. This chain connects TRBV11-2 to TRBJ1-3, with D uncertain. Trimming removed 3 bases from V and 0 bases from J, with 6 bases in between. CDR3 length: 14 residues. Germline CDR1 reads SGHAT; CDR2 reads FQNNGV. The CDR3 DNA is TGTGCCAGCAGCTTTATACACTCTGGAAACACCATATATTTT. This codes for CASSFIHSGNTIYF.

The chain carries TRBV7-7 and TRBJ2-5, with 10 bases identical to TRBD2. Germline V gene sequence: CDR1 SSHAT, CDR2 FNYEAQ (reference sequence). After removal of 5 bases from V and 2 bases from J, the junction contained 11 bases not matched to a gene. This CDR3 has 17 residues. CDR3 residues: CASSPSRALAGQETQYF. Here the CDR3 DNA reads TGTGCCAGCAGCCCCAGCCGGGCACTAGCGGGGCAAGAGACCCAGTACTTC.

V gene TRBV6-5 combines with J gene TRBJ2-3, with 9 bases aligning to TRBD1. Trimming at V came to 2 bases and at J to 5 bases, leaving 2 bases not matched to a gene. The CDR3 runs 14 residues. Per germline, CDR1 MNHEY and CDR2 SVGAGI. The CDR3 here is CASSYDRGVDTQYF. CDR3 nucleotides: TGTGCCAGCAGTTACGACAGGGGGGTAGATACGCAGTATTTT.

The rearrangement links TRBV15 to TRBJ2-1; 8 positions agree with TRBD1. Looked up from germline, CDR1 is LNHNV and CDR2 is YYDKDF (reference sequence). The CDR3 is 15 amino acids. Trimming cost V 3 bases and J 7 bases; bases outside gene matches: 8. The CDR3 DNA reads TGTGCCACCAGCAGCCGGACAGGGAGTGAGAATGAGCAGTTCTTC. This gives the protein CATSSRTGSENEQFF.

Only a few counts were recorded for this clone. J is TRBJ2-7 and V is TRBV2; D is perhaps TRBD1 or TRBD2 (5 bases each). Per germline, CDR1 SNHLY and CDR2 FYNNEI. This CDR3 is 14 amino acids long. Between the trimmed V and J ends, which lost 11 bases and 2 bases, there was a span of 19 bases. For the CDR3, the DNA is TGTGCCGGCTCTCGGGACGCCTCTACCTACGAGCAGTACTTC. Translation: CAGSRDASTYEQYF.

The rearrangement joins TRBV30 to TRBJ2-7; TRBD1 might be the D (5 bases). V was trimmed by 1 base and J by 0 bases, leaving 10 bases between them. The V gene's germline CDR1 is GTSNPN and CDR2 SVGIG (reference sequence). The CDR3 is made up of 14 amino acids. CDR3 in amino acids: CAWSEDSSSYEQYF. As DNA, the CDR3 is TGTGCCTGGAGTGAAGACAGTTCCTCCTACGAGCAGTACTTC.